What follows are 32 T cell receptor beta chains derived from one specimen sequenced in a study of T cell repertoires in cytomegalovirus infection. TCRdb re-analysed the reads in MiXCR, keeping a single row per CDR3 protein. In the table there are around 290,000 distinct CDR3 sequences, over 20% of which are singletons. Sequenced material: PBMCs. These receptors all stem from a human donor in good health (CMV status not recorded). Some clones in this sample may be carry-over from other donors' samples.

Only a few counts were recorded for this clonotype. V usage is TRBV6-5 and J usage is TRBJ1-1; the D gene is possibly TRBD1 (5 bases). Germline assignment: CDR1 MNHEY and CDR2 SVGAGI. Trimming pared 2 bases from V and 1 base from J, leaving 11 bases between. This CDR3 region has 15 residues. CDR3 sequence: CASSYRGSGNTEAFF. The CDR3 bases are TGTGCCAGCAGTTACAGGGGATCCGGGAACACTGAAGCTTTCTTT.

This rearrangement joins TRBV30 to TRBJ1-5; 8 nucleotides agree with TRBD1. The length of the CDR3 is 16 residues. The junction had 8 bases not matched to a gene; V was cut back by 3 bases and J by 1 base. From germline, CDR1 is GTSNPN and CDR2 SVGIG (reference sequence). The CDR3 DNA is TGTGCCTGGAGCTTCGGACAGGGTCCCAGCAATCAGCCCCAGCATTTT. Protein sequence: CAWSFGQGPSNQPQHF.

In its sample, this clonotype was seen many times. This CDR3 is CASSWTYTGELFF. CDR3 DNA: TGTGCCAGCAGCTGGACTTACACCGGGGAGCTGTTTTTT. The chain uses TRBV11-2 and TRBJ2-2; TRBD2 might be the D (5 bases). V was shortened by 4 bases and J by 3 bases, with 6 bases between the two germline ends. CDR1 and CDR2 (germline): SGHAT, FQNNGV. The CDR3 covers 13 residues.

This clonotype occurred many times. CDR3 sequence: CASSHGGRQAFF. Written as DNA, the CDR3 is TGTGCCAGCAGTCACGGGGGTAGACAAGCTTTCTTT. The chain has TRBV11-2 and TRBJ1-1, with D perhaps TRBD1 (5 bases). The V end was cut by 6 bases, the J end by 9 bases, with 14 bases between. Germline CDR1 and CDR2: SGHAT and FQNNGV. There are 12 residues in the CDR3.

The sample holds a few counts of this clonotype. The chain links TRBV14 to TRBJ2-1, with D uncertain. V lost 3 bases to trimming and J lost 6 bases, with 18 bases between them. Germline V gene lookup returns CDR1 SGHDN and CDR2 FVKESK. CDR3 length: 16 residues. The CDR3 sequence: CASSQGTGLVPNEQFF. In DNA form, the CDR3 reads TGTGCCAGCAGCCAGGGTACCGGGCTCGTCCCCAATGAGCAGTTCTTC.

Only a few counts were recorded for this clonotype. V and J are TRBV2 and TRBJ2-1; 7 positions match TRBD1. V was pared by 5 bases and J by 5 bases, with 18 bases of the junction left unmatched. This CDR3 is built from 18 residues. Germline V gene lookup returns CDR1 SNHLY and CDR2 FYNNEI. CDR3 protein: CASSLRQGTSTIHNEQFF. Written as DNA, the CDR3 is TGTGCCAGCAGTCTTAGACAGGGAACGTCTACAATCCACAATGAGCAGTTCTTC.

There are a few counts of this clonotype. The rearrangement uses TRBV20-1 and TRBJ2-1, with 9 bases aligning to TRBD2. The V gene end was trimmed by 6 bases and the J gene end by 9 bases; junction bases not matched to a gene: 18. Germline lookup yields CDR1 DFQATT and CDR2 SNEGSKA (reference sequence). This CDR3 is built from 16 residues. The CDR3 here is CSAPKGASGAVGEQFF. CDR3 nucleotide sequence: TGCAGTGCGCCGAAGGGGGCTAGCGGGGCTGTCGGTGAGCAGTTCTTC.

A few counts support this clonotype. This chain joins TRBV7-9 and TRBJ2-1; perhaps TRBD1 as D (6 bases). Trimming pared 8 bases from V and 8 bases from J, leaving 16 bases between. The CDR3 has 13 residues. Germline values: CDR1 SEHNR, CDR2 FQNEAQ (reference sequence). The CDR3 is CASDRTQSYEQFF. CDR3 DNA sequence: TGTGCCAGCGACAGGACACAGTCTTATGAGCAGTTCTTC.

The rearrangement links TRBV5-1 to TRBJ2-3; D is undetermined. The V gene's germline CDR1 is SGHRS and CDR2 YFSETQ. The CDR3 covers 17 residues. Trimming shortened V by 2 bases and J by 0 bases, and 16 bases separated the two germline ends. CDR3 amino acids: CASSFGLLGSSTDTQYF. The DNA of the CDR3 is TGCGCCAGCAGCTTTGGATTGTTAGGGTCTAGCACAGATACGCAGTATTTT.

For this clonotype: A much larger clone lies one base from this, so it may be a read error. The V call is TRBV7-2, the J call TRBJ2-4; D possibly corresponds to TRBD2 (5 bases). Looked up from germline, CDR1 is SGHTA and CDR2 is FQGNSA. The ends were cut back, 6 bases at V and 15 bases at J, with 18 bases in the middle. This CDR3 comprises 12 residues. CDR3 sequence reads: CASRFGLPPLYF. The CDR3 bases are TGTGCCAGCAGGTTCGGACTGCCCCCGCTGTACTTC.

This clonotype was found many times. The chain is built from TRBV7-2 and TRBJ2-5; 7 bases map to TRBD2. Per the germline V gene, CDR1 is SGHTA and CDR2 is FQGNSA. J was trimmed by 2 bases and V by 5 bases; bases with no gene match: 11. The CDR3 spans 16 residues. The CDR3 bases are TGTGCCAGCAGCCCAGAAGGCCGGCGGGGGCAAGAGACCCAGTACTTC. It encodes CASSPEGRRGQETQYF.

The J gene is TRBJ1-5, the V gene TRBV12-3 or TRBV12-4, with a tentative D call TRBD1 (5 bases). V was clipped by 5 bases and J by 0 bases, with 11 bases between them. The CDR3 is 15 amino acids. The CDR3 sequence is CASSPRGISNQPQHF. In nucleotides, the CDR3 is TGTGCCAGCAGTCCTAGGGGTATTAGCAATCAGCCCCAGCATTTT.

Many counts were recorded for this clonotype. This CDR3 reads CASSLIDSTDTQYF. CDR3 DNA: TGTGCCAGCAGTTTAATCGACAGCACAGATACGCAGTATTTT. The chain has TRBV28 and TRBJ2-3; D unclear. V was pared by 2 bases and J by 0 bases, with 6 bases between. CDR1 and CDR2 from the germline V gene are MDHEN and SYDVKM. The CDR3 is made up of 14 amino acids.

CDR3 bases: TGTGCCAGCAGTCGAATTGCTAGCGGGGCCTACAATGAGCAGTTCTTC. Translating gives CASSRIASGAYNEQFF. This chain joins TRBV6-4 and TRBJ2-1; 9 positions agree with TRBD2. This CDR3 comprises 16 residues. CDR1 is MRHNA, CDR2 SNTAGT, per germline. The J segment lost 2 bases and the V segment lost 5 bases, leaving 7 bases of the junction unmatched.

At least ten counts were recorded for this clonotype. The chain has TRBV6-1 and TRBJ2-7; D remains unclear. The CDR3 is made up of 14 amino acids. Germline V gene data show CDR1 as MNHNS and CDR2 as SASEGT. V gave up 5 bases and J gave up 3 bases, with 14 bases separating them. The CDR3 DNA reads TGTGCCAGCAGTCCTGGCCTTAGCCGCTACGAGCAGTACGTC. It specifies CASSPGLSRYEQYV.

This clonotype occurred a few times. V and J are TRBV7-9 and TRBJ1-2; 11 bases line up with TRBD1. V gave up 6 bases and J gave up 2 bases; unmatched junction bases: 8. Germline CDR1 reads SEHNR; CDR2 reads FQNEAQ (reference sequence). The CDR3 extends over 16 amino acids. This chain's CDR3 is CASSQSGTGGNYGYTF. The CDR3 region has the DNA TGTGCCAGCAGTCAGTCCGGGACAGGGGGGAACTATGGCTACACCTTC. Full variable domain (rest looked up from reference TRBV7-9 and TRBJ1-2): DTGVSQNPRHKITKRGQNVTFRCDPISEHNRLYWYRQTLGQGPEFLTYFQNEAQLEKSRLLSDRFSAERPKGSFSTLEIQRTEQGDSAMYLCASSQSGTGGNYGYTFGSGTRLTVV.

This clonotype was recorded only once. The rearrangement joins TRBV6-2 or TRBV6-3 to TRBJ2-5; 10 nucleotides line up with TRBD2. V gave up 5 bases and J gave up 2 bases; unmatched junction bases: 11. The CDR3 runs 17 residues. CDR1 is MNHEY, CDR2 SVGEGT, per germline. CDR3 DNA sequence: TGTGCCAGCAGTCCCCCCAGCGGGGGGGCCCTTCAAGAGACCCAGTACTTC. Translated: CASSPPSGGALQETQYF.

The gene calls are TRBV28 and TRBJ2-7; TRBD2 aligns across 10 bases. CDR3 size: 16 residues. The trim removed 5 bases at V and 5 bases at J, leaving 12 bases unmatched. The germline CDR1 and CDR2 sequences are MDHEN and SYDVKM. The CDR3 bases are TGTGCCAGCAGTCCTCGGCTAGCGGGAGTGAAGGACGAGCAGTACTTC. Residues: CASSPRLAGVKDEQYF.

This clonotype came up a few times. The V gene is TRBV28, the J gene TRBJ2-4; 8 bases are a match to TRBD2. Germline V gene data show CDR1 as MDHEN and CDR2 as SYDVKM. The CDR3 spans 15 residues. The ends lost 4 bases at V and 4 bases at J; junction bases unmatched: 6. CDR3 sequence: CASSSPEREKNIQYF. CDR3 sequence (DNA): TGTGCCAGCAGTTCCCCGGAGCGGGAGAAAAACATTCAGTACTTC.

This clonotype has more than one count but fewer than ten. This chain links TRBV28 with TRBJ1-1; 9 nucleotides match TRBD1. The CDR3 runs to 14 residues. Germline assignment: CDR1 MDHEN and CDR2 SYDVKM. Trimming took 6 bases from V and 4 from J; bases not matched to a gene: 6. The CDR3 protein is CASSTGQGATEAFF. As DNA, the CDR3 is TGTGCCAGCAGCACGGGACAGGGTGCCACTGAAGCTTTCTTT.

In its sample, this clonotype was seen once. Since a much larger clone is just one base distant, this may be a read error. This chain connects TRBV7-3 to TRBJ2-3; possible D gene TRBD2, 5 bases. Germline lookup yields CDR1 SGHTA and CDR2 FQGTGA. V dropped 1 base and J dropped 5 bases, with 13 bases sitting between them. This CDR3 region has 15 residues. The CDR3 nucleotides read TGTGCCAGCAGCTTAAGGGCGGGCGAAGGAGATACGCAGTATTTT. It encodes CASSLRAGEGDTQYF.

This clonotype has only a few counts. The rearrangement links TRBV29-1 to TRBJ2-5; a weak D match, TRBD2 (5 bases). CDR1 is SQVTM and CDR2 is ANQGSEA in the germline V gene. Trimming took off 5 bases at V and 5 bases at J, with 15 bases between the two ends. This CDR3 contains 13 residues. CDR3 sequence (DNA): TGCAGCGTTTTCGGGGTACGGGGTGAGACCCAGTACTTC. Protein: CSVFGVRGETQYF.

This clonotype has a count of ten or more. V usage is TRBV7-2 and J usage is TRBJ2-2; 7 bases are a match to TRBD1. The V segment lost 8 bases and the J segment 5 bases; nucleotides outside the gene matches: 8. Germline-derived CDR1 and CDR2 are SGHTA and FQGNSA. The CDR3 has 14 residues. CDR3 amino acids: CASFRQGVTGELFF. Written as DNA, the CDR3 is TGTGCCAGCTTTCGACAGGGAGTTACCGGGGAGCTGTTTTTT. Filled out from reference TRBV7-2 and TRBJ2-2, the complete variable domain reads GAGVSQSPSNKVTEKGKDVELRCDPISGHTALYWYRQSLGQGLEFLIYFQGNSAPDKSGLPSDRFSAERTGGSVSTLTIQRTQQEDSAVYLCASFRQGVTGELFFGEGSRLTVL.

This chain uses TRBV27 with TRBJ2-3; unclear D gene. Germline V gene data show CDR1 as MNHEY and CDR2 as SMNVEV (reference sequence). There are 14 residues in the CDR3. The ends were cut back, 4 bases at V and 0 bases at J, with 8 bases in the middle. The CDR3 sequence: CASSYLRSTDTQYF. The CDR3 region has the DNA TGTGCCAGCAGTTATCTCCGTAGCACAGATACGCAGTATTTT.

The chain couples TRBV5-1 to TRBJ2-1; TRBD2 agrees at 11 bases. Trimming removed 4 bases from V and 2 bases from J; junction bases left unmatched: 5. Per the germline V gene, CDR1 is SGHRS and CDR2 is YFSETQ. CDR3 length: 16 amino acids. The CDR3 loop reads CASSTGLADPYNEQFF. In DNA, the CDR3 is TGCGCCAGCAGCACGGGACTAGCGGACCCCTACAATGAGCAGTTCTTC.

This clonotype was observed a handful of times. V is TRBV18 and J is TRBJ1-1; no firm D call. This CDR3 has 13 residues. The V and J ends lost 5 bases and 5 bases respectively, with 12 bases between them. Germline assignment: CDR1 KGHSH and CDR2 LQKENI. In DNA form, the CDR3 reads TGTGCCAGCTCATACGACGGCGGAACTGAAGCTTTCTTT. This codes for CASSYDGGTEAFF.

For the CDR3, the DNA is TGTGCCACCTCATGGGGCTATGGCTACACCTTC. Translation gives CATSWGYGYTF. The chain employs TRBV24-1 and TRBJ1-2; D is undetermined. Germline-derived CDR1 and CDR2 are KGHDR and SFDVKD. The CDR3 is 11 amino acids. Trimming left V 9 bases short and J 4 bases short, with 8 bases between.

CDR3 DNA sequence: TGCAGCGTTGAAGGTAGCGGAAGCTCCTACAATGAGCAGTTCTTC. Protein sequence: CSVEGSGSSYNEQFF. The chain employs TRBV29-1 and TRBJ2-1; maybe TRBD2 (6 bases). V lost 1 base and J lost 0, with 10 bases in between. The CDR3 has 15 residues. Germline CDR1 SQVTM, CDR2 ANQGSEA.

CDR3 DNA: TGTGCCACCAGCAGAGAGACGGACTCCTACGAGCAGTACTTC. Encoded protein: CATSRETDSYEQYF. The V and J genes are TRBV15 and TRBJ2-7, with D unclear. Germline V CDR1 and CDR2: LNHNV, YYDKDF (reference sequence). The V and J ends lost 0 bases and 0 bases respectively, with 6 bases between them. The CDR3 covers 14 residues. The variable domain in full, completed from reference TRBV15 and TRBJ2-7, reads DAMVIQNPRYQVTQFGKPVTLSCSQTLNHNVMYWYQQKSSQAPKLLFHYYDKDFNNEADTPDNFQSRRPNTSFCFLDIRSPGLGDTAMYLCATSRETDSYEQYFGPGTRLTVT.

This chain connects TRBV7-2 to TRBJ2-5, with 10 nucleotides matching TRBD2. The ends lost 4 bases at V and 3 bases at J; junction bases unmatched: 5. This CDR3 is built from 15 residues. From germline, CDR1 is SGHTA and CDR2 FQGNSA. CDR3 in amino acids: CASSSRGLAEETQYF. For the CDR3, the DNA is TGTGCCAGCAGCTCACGAGGACTAGCGGAAGAGACCCAGTACTTC. Full variable domain (missing parts from reference TRBV7-2 and TRBJ2-5): GAGVSQSPSNKVTEKGKDVELRCDPISGHTALYWYRQSLGQGLEFLIYFQGNSAPDKSGLPSDRFSAERTGGSVSTLTIQRTQQEDSAVYLCASSSRGLAEETQYFGPGTRLLVL.

The chain joins TRBV7-9 to TRBJ2-5; TRBD1 matches 7 bases. After removal of 7 bases from V and 1 base from J, the junction contained 6 bases not matched to a gene. Germline CDR1 reads SEHNR; CDR2 reads FQNEAQ (reference sequence). The CDR3 runs 14 residues. The CDR3, as DNA: TGTGCCAGCACCCCCGGGACAGCCCAAGAGACCCAGTACTTC. It codes for CASTPGTAQETQYF.

At least ten counts were recorded for this clonotype. The chain uses TRBV20-1 and TRBJ2-5; a weak D match, TRBD2 (6 bases). The CDR3 consists of 15 residues. V dropped 1 base and J dropped 5 bases, with 17 bases sitting between them. Germline V gene sequence: CDR1 DFQATT, CDR2 SNEGSKA (reference sequence). CDR3 in DNA: TGCAGTGCTAGAGGGAGTCGGGGGAGGTATGAGACCCAGTACTTC. Its protein product is CSARGSRGRYETQYF.